One and the same sample provided the 9 T cell receptor beta chains below, sequenced in a study of cytomegalovirus exposure and HLA in healthy donors (dated by TCRdb to the late 2010s). Libraries were made using the immunoSEQ multiplex PCR assay. TCRdb retrieved this table from immuneACCESS and kept in-frame rearrangements only. Not all clones are present; in checked studies, unresolved V genes account for under half, and no reason is known for the remainder. The sample yields 130,000 to 150,000 clones; 85% to 90% were counted once. The top ten clonotypes cover 9% to 9.5% of the sample. Sequenced: PBMCs. The receptors here all came from a woman younger than 30 in good health and CMV-seropositive.

The genes are TRBV27 and TRBJ2-1, with 7 nucleotides matching TRBD1. The CDR3 covers 16 residues. Losses at the gene ends were 10 bases for V and 4 bases for J; bases not matched to a gene: 16. Germline lookup yields CDR1 MNHEY and CDR2 SMNVEV (reference sequence). In DNA form, the CDR3 reads TGTGCCACTTTCCCACTCACAGGGGTTGCGTACAATGAGCAGTTCTTC. It encodes CATFPLTGVAYNEQFF.

The V call is TRBV28, the J call TRBJ2-3; D is unresolved. The CDR3 sequence is 13 residues long. V shed 8 bases and J shed 0 bases, with 9 bases lying between them. Germline values: CDR1 MDHEN, CDR2 SYDVKM. The DNA of the CDR3 is TGTGCCAGCCTCATGAGGAGCACAGATACGCAGTATTTT. It translates to CASLMRSTDTQYF. Full variable domain (missing parts from reference TRBV28 and TRBJ2-3): DVKVTQSSRYLVKRTGEKVFLECVQDMDHENMFWYRQDPGLGLRLIYFSYDVKMKEKGDIPEGYSVSREKKERFSLILESASTNQTSMYLCASLMRSTDTQYFGPGTRLTVL.

This chain connects TRBV4-2 to TRBJ1-2, with TRBD1 matching 8 bases. Germline CDR1 reads LGHNA; CDR2 reads YNFKEQ. The CDR3 covers 14 residues. The V gene end was trimmed by 0 bases and the J gene end by 8 bases; junction bases not matched to a gene: 5. This CDR3 is CASSQEGQAPGYTF. The CDR3, as DNA: TGTGCCAGCAGCCAAGAGGGACAGGCCCCAGGCTACACCTTC.

The genes are TRBV19 and TRBJ1-1; no clear D gene. In germline, CDR1 is LNHDA, CDR2 SQIVND (reference sequence). V shed 10 bases and J shed 7 bases, with 13 bases lying between them. This CDR3 has 11 amino acids. This CDR3 reads CATWLTGEAFF. The CDR3 DNA follows: TGTGCCACCTGGTTGACGGGTGAAGCTTTCTTT.

The J gene is TRBJ2-2, the V gene TRBV28; TRBD1 is a possible D gene (5 bases). The V gene's germline CDR1 is MDHEN and CDR2 SYDVKM. V lost 5 bases to trimming and J lost 3 bases, with 19 bases between them. The CDR3 extends over 17 amino acids. The CDR3 loop reads CASSPIVKGFYTGELFF. CDR3 DNA sequence: TGTGCCAGCAGTCCAATCGTAAAGGGGTTTTACACCGGGGAGCTGTTTTTT. The full variable domain, rest sourced from reference TRBV28 and TRBJ2-2, is DVKVTQSSRYLVKRTGEKVFLECVQDMDHENMFWYRQDPGLGLRLIYFSYDVKMKEKGDIPEGYSVSREKKERFSLILESASTNQTSMYLCASSPIVKGFYTGELFFGEGSRLTVL.

V and J are TRBV6-5 and TRBJ2-7; tentatively, D is TRBD1 (6 bases). The V end was cut by 5 bases, the J end by 4 bases, with 9 bases between. The CDR3 runs 12 residues. Germline CDR1 is MNHEY and CDR2 is SVGAGI. The CDR3, as DNA: TGTGCCAGCAGTGTCCAGGGGTACGAGCAGTACTTC. Translation gives CASSVQGYEQYF.

The chain combines TRBV4-1 with TRBJ1-4; D possibly corresponds to TRBD1 (6 bases). The CDR3 length is 16 residues. CDR1 is MGHRA and CDR2 is YSYEKL in the germline V gene. V was shortened by 2 bases and J by 5 bases, with 15 bases between the two germline ends. The CDR3 DNA is TGCGCCAGCAGCCAAATGTCATGGACAGTAAATGAAAAACTGTTTTTT. Translating it yields CASSQMSWTVNEKLFF.

This clone was seen a few times. This chain uses TRBV9 with TRBJ1-6; the match to TRBD1 covers 7 bases. Trimming removed 3 bases from V and 9 bases from J; junction bases left unmatched: 6. Germline V lookup: CDR1 SGDLS, CDR2 YYNGEE. CDR3 length: 14 residues. The CDR3 DNA follows: TGTGCCAGCAGCGACGACAGGGAGGCTTCACCCCTCCACTTT. Translating it yields CASSDDREASPLHF.

CDR3 region: CASGQNGAYEQYF. The DNA of the CDR3 is TGTGCCAGTGGACAGAACGGCGCCTACGAGCAGTACTTC. This rearrangement joins TRBV19 to TRBJ2-7; TRBD1 might be the D (6 bases). Germline CDR1 and CDR2: LNHDA and SQIVND (reference sequence). The CDR3 sequence is 13 residues long. Trimming stripped 8 bases from V and 2 bases from J, with 13 bases between.